This T cell receptor (beta chain) was recorded in a study of molecular identifiers for immune sequencing clone quantification. Study in general: Sequencing covered four of five parts into which replicate RNA from approximately 20,000 or 100,000 naive CD8 cells was split. Study-wide points: For highly expanded clones, sizes could be underestimated when identical TCR molecules share a barcode.

CDR3 size: 13 residues. Germline lookup yields CDR1 SQVTM and CDR2 ANQGSEA. V dropped 3 bases and J dropped 6 bases, with 12 bases sitting between them. Concerning this clonotype: What it binds is not known.

The bulk TCR libraries were made with methods described before and with listed TCR primers. From the PCR reads, TCRdb called clonotypes with MiXCR, one entry per CDR3 protein. The sample has about half a million distinct CDR3 sequences, about a fifth seen once; the top ten hold around 0.86%. Sequencing used naive CD8+ T cells from blood, with Jurkat cell RNA spiked in. Stated subset: FACS-sorted CD8+CD4-CCR7+CD45RA+ naive T cells. The chain has TRBV29-1 and TRBJ1-5; a possible D gene is TRBD1 (6 bases). This TCR came from a human donor in good health. Some libraries in this study had Jurkat cell RNA spiked in. The CDR3 DNA follows: TGCAGCGTTGACGGGGGGGCTGGTCAGCCCCAGCATTTT. This gives the protein CSVDGGAGQPQHF.